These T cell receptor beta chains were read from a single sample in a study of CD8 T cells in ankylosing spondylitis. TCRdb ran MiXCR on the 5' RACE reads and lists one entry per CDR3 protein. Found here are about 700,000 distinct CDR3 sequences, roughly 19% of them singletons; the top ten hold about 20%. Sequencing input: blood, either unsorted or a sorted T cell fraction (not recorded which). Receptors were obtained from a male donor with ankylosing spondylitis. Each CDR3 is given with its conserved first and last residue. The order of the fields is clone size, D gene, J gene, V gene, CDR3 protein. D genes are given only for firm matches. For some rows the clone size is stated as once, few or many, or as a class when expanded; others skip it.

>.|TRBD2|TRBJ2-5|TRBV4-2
CASSLEGGTSGDQETQYF
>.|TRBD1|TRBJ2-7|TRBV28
CASSSPTGASYEQYF
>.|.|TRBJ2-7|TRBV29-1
CSVEDGQGTYEQYF
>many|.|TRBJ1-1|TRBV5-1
CASSPGTLNTEAFF
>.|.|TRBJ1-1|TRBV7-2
CASSSLLGGYTEAFF
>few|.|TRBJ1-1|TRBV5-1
CASSLVAGSEAFF
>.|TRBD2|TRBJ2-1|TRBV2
CASSGGGESSYNEQFF
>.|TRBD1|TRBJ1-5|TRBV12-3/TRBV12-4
CASSEGAQGNQPQHF
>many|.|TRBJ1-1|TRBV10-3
CAISESPAYYTEAFF
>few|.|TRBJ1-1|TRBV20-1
CSAVWGASTEAFF
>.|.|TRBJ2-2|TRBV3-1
CASSQGLGGNTGELFF
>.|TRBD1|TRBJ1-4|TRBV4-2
CASSQEWGQGAYTEKLFF
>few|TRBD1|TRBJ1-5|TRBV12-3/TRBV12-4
CASSLVGTGWEQPQHF
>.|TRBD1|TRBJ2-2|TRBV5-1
CASSFPDRGSTGELFF
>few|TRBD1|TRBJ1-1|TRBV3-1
CASSQADEDRVYDTEAFF
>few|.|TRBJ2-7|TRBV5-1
CASSFGSSRTYEQYF
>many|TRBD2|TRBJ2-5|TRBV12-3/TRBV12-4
CASSLGLGRGTQYF
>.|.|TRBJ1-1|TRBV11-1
CASSLKRVTTEAFF
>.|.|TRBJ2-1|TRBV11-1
CASSLGASDYNEQFF
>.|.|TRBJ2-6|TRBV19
CASSGPGLFSGANVLTF
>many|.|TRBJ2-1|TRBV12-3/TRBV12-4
CASSPRTVYNEQFF
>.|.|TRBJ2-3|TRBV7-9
CASSLAKGITDTQYF
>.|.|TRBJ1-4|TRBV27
CASSPLTATNEKLFF
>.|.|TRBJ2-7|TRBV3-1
CASSQGGSYYEQYF
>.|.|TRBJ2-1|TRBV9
CASSVDVGTGHEQFF
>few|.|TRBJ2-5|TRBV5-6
CASSLSARETQYF
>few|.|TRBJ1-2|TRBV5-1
CASSLEQLPNYGYTF
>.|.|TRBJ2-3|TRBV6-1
CASQVYRTDTQYF
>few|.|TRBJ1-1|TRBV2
CASRLSQGIRNTEAFF
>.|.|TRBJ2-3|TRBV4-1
CASSQDPGEWTDTQYF
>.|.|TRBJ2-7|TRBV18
CASSPGGGAHYEQYF
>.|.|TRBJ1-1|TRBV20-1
CSARALMNTEAFF
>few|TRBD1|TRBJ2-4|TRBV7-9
CASSLVQGAAKNIQYF
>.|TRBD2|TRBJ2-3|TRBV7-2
CASSFAGRTSGRSKTDTQYF
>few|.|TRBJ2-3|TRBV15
CATSDGAYTDTQYF
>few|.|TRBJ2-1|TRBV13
CASSSTNRVSYNEQFF
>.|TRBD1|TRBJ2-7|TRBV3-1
CASSQVSGQGVYEQYF
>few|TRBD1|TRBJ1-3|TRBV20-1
CSAATGEGNTIYF
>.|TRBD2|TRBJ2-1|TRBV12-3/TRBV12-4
CASSPWTSGGGNEQFF
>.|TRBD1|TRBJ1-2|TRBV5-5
CASSPWDRGNYGYTF
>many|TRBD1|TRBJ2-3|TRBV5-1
CASSEGQGGTQYF
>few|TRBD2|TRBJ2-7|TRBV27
CASSSTWTSGDTEQYF
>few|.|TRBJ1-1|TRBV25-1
CASSWTFPGTRTEAFF
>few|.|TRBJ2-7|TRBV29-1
CSVEGVGYEQYF
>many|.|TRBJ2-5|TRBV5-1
CASTRTGQETQYF
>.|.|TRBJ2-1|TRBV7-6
CASSLVLAKYNEQFF
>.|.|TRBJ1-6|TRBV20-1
CSARDQSEPAGSPLHF
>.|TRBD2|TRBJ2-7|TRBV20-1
CSAKLAGDARSYEQYF
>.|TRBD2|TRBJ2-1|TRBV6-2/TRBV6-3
CASSYWASYGGRGGNEQFF
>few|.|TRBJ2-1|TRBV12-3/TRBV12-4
CASSFNLASYNEQFF
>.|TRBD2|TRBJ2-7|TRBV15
CATSRISGRLIEQYF
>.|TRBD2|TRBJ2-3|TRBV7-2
CASSSELAGANTQYF
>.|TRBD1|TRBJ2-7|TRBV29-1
CSVKTRGRSYEQYF